These 25 T cell receptor beta chains originate from one sample sequenced in a study of regulatory T cells in long-lasting Graves disease. Regarding time point: persistent/refractory GD, antithyroid drugs over 5 years with positive TRAb. Isolated PBMC RNA provided the starting material for the TCR library. Arm-PCR of CDR3 regions and iRepertoire HTBI primers were used to build TCR beta libraries. TCRdb independently ran MiXCR on the multiplex PCR reads; one entry per CDR3 protein. The sample includes about 660,000 distinct CDR3 sequences, approximately 31% of them seen just once. The source was peripheral blood mononuclear cells (PBMCs), collected when the disease was refractory, from a patient treated with antithyroid drugs. All receptors derive from a female donor with Graves disease.

The chain employs TRBV5-1 and TRBJ1-1, with a weak D call TRBD1 (5 bases). Looked up from germline, CDR1 is SGHRS and CDR2 is YFSETQ. V was clipped by 9 bases and J by 2 bases, with 20 bases between them. The CDR3 has 15 amino acids. DNA of the CDR3: TGCGCCACCCCACCTAGGGGCAGGAGAAACACTGAAGCTTTCTTT. Residues: CATPPRGRRNTEAFF. The whole variable domain, remainder taken from reference TRBV5-1 and TRBJ1-1, is KAGVTQTPRYLIKTRGQQVTLSCSPISGHRSVSWYQQTPGQGLQFLFEYFSETQRNKGNFPGRFSGRQFSNSRSEMNVSTLELGDSALYLCATPPRGRRNTEAFFGQGTRLTVV.

Note on this clonotype: No conserved phenylalanine or tryptophan is present at the end of the CDR3, so a read error is the likely explanation. This chain connects TRBV6-2 or TRBV6-3 to TRBJ1-2, with D possibly being TRBD1 (6 bases). CDR1 MNHEY and CDR2 SVGEGT come from the germline V gene. The CDR3 contains 14 residues. Trimming took 4 bases from V and 3 from J, leaving 12 bases between them. As DNA, the CDR3 is TGTGCCAGCAGTTCTCACAGGGAAGACTATGGCTACACCCTC. The encoded protein is CASSSHREDYGYTL.

This chain connects TRBV7-8 to TRBJ1-6, with D tentatively TRBD1 (6 bases). The CDR3 sequence is 17 residues long. V was trimmed by 2 bases and J by 14 bases, leaving 25 bases between them. From germline, CDR1 is SGHVS and CDR2 FQNEAQ. CDR3 coding DNA: TGTGCCAGCAGCTTATACACAACCGGGACATCCGTGAAGGCCCTCCACTTT. Translated: CASSLYTTGTSVKALHF.

This sequence joins TRBV10-3 and TRBJ1-5; the D is unclear. The V end lost 6 bases, the J end lost 0 bases, and 6 bases lay between the germline ends. The CDR3 totals 13 residues. Germline V gene sequence: CDR1 ENHRY, CDR2 SYGVKD. The CDR3 spells CAIRTDSNQPQHF. CDR3 coding DNA: TGTGCCATCAGGACGGATAGCAATCAGCCCCAGCATTTT.

This clonotype has just a few counts. The rearrangement uses TRBV20-1 and TRBJ1-2; D call uncertain. The CDR3 spans 11 residues. The germline V and J ends were trimmed by 0 bases and 8 bases, with 7 bases remaining between them. In germline, CDR1 is DFQATT, CDR2 SNEGSKA (reference sequence). This CDR3 reads CSARDTPGYTF. The CDR3 DNA follows: TGCAGTGCTAGAGATACCCCCGGCTACACCTTC.

The sample holds many counts of this clonotype. The J gene is TRBJ2-2, the V gene TRBV7-9; D uncertain. The V gene lost 3 bases and the J gene lost 1 base, with 6 bases spanning the gap. This CDR3 is 14 amino acids long. Germline loops: CDR1 SEHNR, CDR2 FQNEAQ (reference sequence). In DNA, the CDR3 is TGTGCCAGCAGCTTGGGTAGGAACACCGGGGAGCTGTTTTTT. This gives the protein CASSLGRNTGELFF.

In this sample, this clonotype turned up a few times. A read error may account for a junction end that differs from germline. The rearrangement joins TRBV6-2 or TRBV6-3 to TRBJ1-1, with a possible D match to TRBD1 (5 bases). The CDR3 loop spans 14 amino acids. In germline, CDR1 is MNHEY, CDR2 SVGEGT. The CDR3 DNA reads as TGTGCCATCAGTGAACCCGGGACCGACACTGAAGCTTTCTTT. Protein sequence: CAISEPGTDTEAFF.

The V call is TRBV6-1, the J call TRBJ1-1; the match to TRBD1 covers 8 bases. The CDR3 consists of 13 residues. Germline V lookup: CDR1 MNHNS, CDR2 SASEGT. The ends lost 8 bases at V and 2 bases at J; junction bases unmatched: 4. This CDR3 is CASDRGLNTEAFF. CDR3 sequence (DNA): TGTGCCAGCGACAGGGGCCTTAACACTGAAGCTTTCTTT.

This clonotype came up a few times. This chain connects TRBV2 to TRBJ1-2; no reliable D call. Trimming cost V 7 bases and J 8 bases, with 23 bases left between them. From germline, CDR1 is SNHLY and CDR2 FYNNEI. CDR3 length: 15 amino acids. In nucleotides, the CDR3 is TGTGCCAGCACGATCTCTCTGACGGACCTGGGCGGCTACACCTTC. Translated, it gives CASTISLTDLGGYTF. Together with reference TRBV2 and TRBJ1-2, the CDR3 gives the full variable domain: EPEVTQTPSHQVTQMGQEVILRCVPISNHLYFYWYRQILGQKVEFLVSFYNNEISEKSEIFDDQFSVERPDGSNFTLKIRSTKLEDSAMYFCASTISLTDLGGYTFGSGTRLTVV.

V gene TRBV20-1 combines with J gene TRBJ2-7, with 7 bases aligning to TRBD2. Germline CDR1 and CDR2: DFQATT and SNEGSKA (reference sequence). CDR3 length equals 14 residues. After removal of 6 bases from V and 2 bases from J, the junction contained 10 bases not matched to a gene. The CDR3 loop is CSAISGISTYEQYF. The CDR3 DNA reads TGCAGTGCGATAAGCGGGATTAGTACCTACGAGCAGTACTTC.

The sample holds many counts of this clonotype. This sequence joins TRBV12-3 or TRBV12-4 and TRBJ1-2; TRBD1 might be the D (5 bases). This CDR3 has 14 residues. Trimming shortened V by 7 bases and J by 3 bases, and 15 bases separated the two germline ends. The CDR3 reads CASTPAGGYYGYTF. The CDR3 bases are TGTGCCAGCACCCCCGCTGGGGGTTACTATGGCTACACCTTC.

The count of this clonotype is one. The chain couples TRBV13 to TRBJ1-1; D unresolved. Trimming left V 0 bases short and J 5 bases short, with 13 bases between. The germline V gene encodes CDR1 PRHDT and CDR2 FYEKMQ (reference sequence). This CDR3 is 15 amino acids long. CDR3 amino acids: CASSLGPPAGTEAFF. In DNA form, the CDR3 reads TGTGCCAGCAGCTTAGGCCCACCGGCCGGGACTGAAGCTTTCTTT. The whole variable domain, remainder taken from reference TRBV13 and TRBJ1-1, is AAGVIQSPRHLIKEKRETATLKCYPIPRHDTVYWYQQGPGQDPQFLISFYEKMQSDKGSIPDRFSAQQFSDYHSELNMSSLELGDSALYFCASSLGPPAGTEAFFGQGTRLTVV.

The chain joins TRBV7-6 to TRBJ2-5; the D is unclear. The length of the CDR3 is 13 residues. V dropped 2 bases and J dropped 3 bases, with 7 bases sitting between them. The germline V gene encodes CDR1 SGHVS and CDR2 FNYEAQ. The CDR3 here is CASSLSRKETQYF. The CDR3 DNA sequence: TGTGCCAGCAGCTTAAGCAGGAAAGAGACCCAGTACTTC.

CDR3 in DNA: TGCAGTGCGTCCGGGACAGGGCGGTCGGGCAATCAGCCCCAGCATTTT. This gives the protein CSASGTGRSGNQPQHF. The chain recombines TRBV20-1 with TRBJ1-5; 9 nucleotides match TRBD1. The CDR3 totals 16 residues. Germline lookup yields CDR1 DFQATT and CDR2 SNEGSKA (reference sequence). The trim removed 6 bases at V and 2 bases at J, leaving 11 bases unmatched.

The gene calls are TRBV28 and TRBJ1-3; D gene unclear. Germline V lookup: CDR1 MDHEN, CDR2 SYDVKM. This CDR3 contains 15 residues. V lost 2 bases, J lost 0 bases, and 8 bases lay in between. The CDR3 DNA sequence: TGTGCCAGCAGTTTACACGGAGACTCTGGAAACACCATATATTTT. This encodes CASSLHGDSGNTIYF.

This clonotype was counted a few times. This sequence joins TRBV12-3 or TRBV12-4 and TRBJ1-1; possibly TRBD1 for D (5 bases). The CDR3 has 11 amino acids. V dropped 7 bases and J dropped 8 bases, with 11 bases sitting between them. The CDR3 DNA reads TGTGCCAGCACCGTCGGGGCGGAAGCTTTCTTT. This codes for CASTVGAEAFF.

The chain joins TRBV7-9 to TRBJ2-7, with D unclear. With 1 base removed from V and 3 bases from J, the gap between germline ends came to 13 bases. The V gene's germline CDR1 is SEHNR and CDR2 FQNEAQ (reference sequence). The CDR3 is 15 amino acids. The CDR3 sequence is CASSLGIGVNYEQYF. The CDR3 DNA reads TGTGCCAGCAGCTTAGGTATTGGTGTAAACTACGAGCAGTACTTC.

This clonotype occurred a few times. The V and J genes are TRBV28 and TRBJ1-5; D is unclear. Germline lookup yields CDR1 MDHEN and CDR2 SYDVKM. This CDR3 spans 15 amino acids. Trimming took off 3 bases at V and 6 bases at J, with 15 bases between the two ends. DNA for the CDR3: TGTGCCAGCAGTTTTCGGGGAATCTCGTCTCAGCCCCAGCATTTT. It is translated as CASSFRGISSQPQHF.

The rearrangement links TRBV27 to TRBJ1-4; tentative D call: TRBD1 (5 bases). The CDR3 length is 18 residues. The germline V gene encodes CDR1 MNHEY and CDR2 SMNVEV (reference sequence). The germline V and J ends were trimmed by 8 bases and 4 bases, with 26 bases remaining between them. CDR3 DNA: TGTGCCAGCCTAGGAAGGGTTTCGAAGCGAGGGGATAATGAAAAACTGTTTTTT. Translating it yields CASLGRVSKRGDNEKLFF.

V is TRBV7-2 and J is TRBJ2-1; 13 bases fit TRBD2. From germline, CDR1 is SGHTA and CDR2 FQGNSA. J was trimmed by 7 bases and V by 6 bases; bases with no gene match: 3. The CDR3 loop spans 14 amino acids. CDR3 sequence (DNA): TGTGCCAGCAGAGGACTAGCGGGAGCAAATGAGCAGTTCTTC. Translated: CASRGLAGANEQFF. Combining the CDR3 with reference TRBV7-2 and TRBJ2-1 gives the whole variable domain GAGVSQSPSNKVTEKGKDVELRCDPISGHTALYWYRQSLGQGLEFLIYFQGNSAPDKSGLPSDRFSAERTGGSVSTLTIQRTQQEDSAVYLCASRGLAGANEQFFGPGTRLTVL.

This clonotype was seen a single time. J is TRBJ1-2 and V is TRBV4-1; D may be TRBD1 (6 bases). V was pared by 0 bases and J by 6 bases, with 11 bases between. The CDR3 sequence is 14 residues long. The germline CDR1 and CDR2 sequences are MGHRA and YSYEKL. The CDR3 sequence is CASSQDLRGDGYTF. CDR3 coding DNA: TGCGCCAGCAGCCAAGATCTGAGGGGGGATGGCTACACCTTC.

The chain combines TRBV5-1 with TRBJ2-7; D might be TRBD1 (6 bases). The V end was cut by 2 bases, the J end by 9 bases, with 15 bases between. The CDR3 consists of 13 residues. Germline CDR1 SGHRS, CDR2 YFSETQ. Here the CDR3 reads CASSLKGDRMQYF. The CDR3 region has the DNA TGCGCCAGCAGCTTAAAGGGAGACAGGATGCAGTACTTC.

The chain combines TRBV19 with TRBJ1-5; 7 nucleotides agree with TRBD1. This CDR3 spans 14 amino acids. Looked up from germline, CDR1 is LNHDA and CDR2 is SQIVND (reference sequence). V shed 5 bases and J 11 bases; nucleotides not matched to a gene: 12. In nucleotides, the CDR3 is TGTGCCAGTAGTGTTCCGGGACAGCAAACGACCCAGCATTTT. Translating gives CASSVPGQQTTQHF.

V usage is TRBV12-3 or TRBV12-4 and J usage is TRBJ2-6, with D perhaps TRBD1 (5 bases). With 4 bases removed from V and 8 bases from J, the gap between germline ends came to 12 bases. This CDR3 spans 14 amino acids. The CDR3 protein is CASSYQGWTNVLTF. The CDR3 region has the DNA TGTGCCAGCAGTTACCAGGGTTGGACCAACGTCCTGACTTTC.

This clonotype was seen just once. This chain joins TRBV4-1 and TRBJ2-7; 11 bases map to TRBD1. Germline-derived CDR1 and CDR2 are MGHRA and YSYEKL. The ends lost 3 bases at V and 5 bases at J; junction bases unmatched: 6. The CDR3 loop spans 15 amino acids. The CDR3 nucleotides read TGCGCCAGCAGCCACCCGGACAGGGGGCTAGACGAGCAGTACTTC. This translates into CASSHPDRGLDEQYF.